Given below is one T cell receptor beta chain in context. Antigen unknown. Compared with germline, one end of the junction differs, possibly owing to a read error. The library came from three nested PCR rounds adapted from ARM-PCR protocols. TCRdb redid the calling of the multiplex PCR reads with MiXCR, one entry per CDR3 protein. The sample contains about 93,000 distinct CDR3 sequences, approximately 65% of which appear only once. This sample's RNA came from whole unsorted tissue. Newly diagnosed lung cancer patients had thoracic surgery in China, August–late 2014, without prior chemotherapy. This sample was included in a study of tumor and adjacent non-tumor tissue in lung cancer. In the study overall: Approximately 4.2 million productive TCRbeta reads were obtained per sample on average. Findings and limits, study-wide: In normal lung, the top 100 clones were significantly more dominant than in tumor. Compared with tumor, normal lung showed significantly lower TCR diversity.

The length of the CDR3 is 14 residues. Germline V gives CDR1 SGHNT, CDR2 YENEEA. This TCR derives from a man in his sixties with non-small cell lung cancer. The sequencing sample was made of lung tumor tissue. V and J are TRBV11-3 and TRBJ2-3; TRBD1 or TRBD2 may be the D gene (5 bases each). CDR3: CASSLGLARDTQNF. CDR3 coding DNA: TGTGCCAGCAGCTTGGGGCTAGCTAGGGATACGCAGAATTTT.